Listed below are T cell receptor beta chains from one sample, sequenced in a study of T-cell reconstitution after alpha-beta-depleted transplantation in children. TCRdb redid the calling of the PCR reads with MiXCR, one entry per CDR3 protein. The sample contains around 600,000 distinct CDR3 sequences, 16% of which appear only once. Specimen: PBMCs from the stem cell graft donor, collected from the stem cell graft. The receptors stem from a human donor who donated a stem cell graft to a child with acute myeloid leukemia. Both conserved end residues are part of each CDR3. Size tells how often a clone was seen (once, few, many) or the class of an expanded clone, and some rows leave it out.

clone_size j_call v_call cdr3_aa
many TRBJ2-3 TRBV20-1 CSARAAARTDTQYF
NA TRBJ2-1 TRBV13 CASSFASGGYNEQFF
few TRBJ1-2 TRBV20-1 CSARDSSGDGYTF
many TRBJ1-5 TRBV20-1 CSAWDREAYQPQHF
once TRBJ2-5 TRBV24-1 CATSDTGTGRHQETQYF
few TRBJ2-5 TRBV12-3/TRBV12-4 CASSARDRGKETQYF
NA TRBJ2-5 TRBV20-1 CSATGRDIQETQYF
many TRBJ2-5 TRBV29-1 CSVEDPGDYLFQETQYF
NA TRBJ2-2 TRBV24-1 CATSSIGDSGELFF
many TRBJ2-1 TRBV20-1 CSARVVRASNEQFF
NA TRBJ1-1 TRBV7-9 CASSSRDRNEAFF
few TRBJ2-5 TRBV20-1 CSATGRGKRPQYF
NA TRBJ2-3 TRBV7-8 CASSPPPAGGSTDTQYF
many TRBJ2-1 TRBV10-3 CAIRRTSGQYNEQFF
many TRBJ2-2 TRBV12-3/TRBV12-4 CASSFGAGDGELFF
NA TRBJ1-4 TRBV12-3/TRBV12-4 CASSPRQGGLRNEKLFF
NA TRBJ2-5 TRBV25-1 CASSTGTAGQETQYF
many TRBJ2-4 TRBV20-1 CSARDGRDAKNIQYF
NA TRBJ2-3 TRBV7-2 CASRAQGADTQYF
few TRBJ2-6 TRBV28 CASSLTVGAGANVLTF
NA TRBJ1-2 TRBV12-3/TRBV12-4 CASSPTGQGYGYTF
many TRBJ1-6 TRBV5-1 CASSLAGTGRSPLHF